These 8 T cell receptor beta chains were sequenced from one sample in a study of blood T cell repertoires in COVID-19. Here immunoSEQ multiplex PCR was the method, and the copy in TCRdb shows in-frame clones only, minus some. The table lists fewer than 200,000 clones, under 85% of them singletons. The source material was PBMCs or T cells enriched from blood (not recorded which). Source of these receptors: a man aged 45 to 65 who had recovered from COVID-19.

The chain links TRBV5-6 to TRBJ2-7; TRBD1 might be the D (5 bases). Germline-derived CDR1 and CDR2 are SGHDT and YYEEEE. CDR3 length: 16 amino acids. Trimming pared 0 bases from V and 0 bases from J, leaving 13 bases between. DNA for the CDR3: TGTGCCAGCAGCTTGGCGCTAGACAGTGTCTCCTACGAGCAGTACTTC. It specifies CASSLALDSVSYEQYF.

The chain joins TRBV5-3 to TRBJ2-7; 8 bases agree with TRBD1. TRBV5-3 is an open reading frame, and its role is uncertain. The CDR3 length is 16 residues. The junction had 10 bases not matched to a gene; V was cut back by 2 bases and J by 3 bases. In DNA, the CDR3 is TGTGCCAGAAGCTTAGTCCCAGACAGGGGAGGCTACGAGCAGTACTTC. Translated: CARSLVPDRGGYEQYF.

The chain combines TRBV19 with TRBJ2-6, with TRBD1 as a possible D gene (5 bases). CDR1 LNHDA and CDR2 SQIVND come from the germline V gene (reference sequence). The CDR3 has 17 amino acids. Trimming removed 3 bases from V and 0 bases from J, with 12 bases in between. CDR3 in amino acids: CASSMVGALSGANVLTF. The CDR3 DNA sequence: TGTGCCAGTAGTATGGTAGGGGCCCTCTCTGGGGCCAACGTCCTGACTTTC. The full variable domain, with the rest looked up from reference TRBV19 and TRBJ2-6, is DGGITQSPKYLFRKEGQNVTLSCEQNLNHDAMYWYRQDPGQGLRLIYYSQIVNDFQKGDIAEGYSVSREKKESFPLTVTSAQKNPTAFYLCASSMVGALSGANVLTFGAGSRLTVL.

This clone was seen only once. The gene calls are TRBV28 and TRBJ2-1; a possible D gene is TRBD2 (5 bases). The V gene's germline CDR1 is MDHEN and CDR2 SYDVKM. The CDR3 loop spans 13 amino acids. V lost 6 bases and J lost 9, with 15 bases in between. Here the CDR3 reads CASREAVEIEQFF. CDR3 bases: TGTGCCAGCAGGGAGGCGGTGGAGATTGAGCAGTTCTTC. The entire variable domain, with the rest obtained from reference TRBV28 and TRBJ2-1, is as follows: DVKVTQSSRYLVKRTGEKVFLECVQDMDHENMFWYRQDPGLGLRLIYFSYDVKMKEKGDIPEGYSVSREKKERFSLILESASTNQTSMYLCASREAVEIEQFFGPGTRLTVL.

The chain recombines TRBV12-3 or TRBV12-4 with TRBJ2-3; 10 positions agree with TRBD1. The CDR3 is made up of 12 amino acids. CDR3 sequence (DNA): TGTGCGGACAGGGGGGCCACAGATACGCAGTATTTT. As protein: CADRGATDTQYF.

The chain links TRBV6-4 to TRBJ2-1; TRBD2 agrees at 11 bases. This CDR3 region has 16 residues. Germline values: CDR1 MRHNA, CDR2 SNTAGT. V shed 0 bases, J shed 14 bases, and the junction held 12 bases outside the gene matches. DNA for the CDR3: TGTGCCAGCAGTGACTCGAGGCTAGCGGGGGGAGGCAGGAAGTTCTTC. Its translation is CASSDSRLAGGGRKFF.

This clone was counted once. The chain carries TRBV18 and TRBJ2-3, with 7 bases fitting TRBD1. J was trimmed by 6 bases and V by 5 bases; bases with no gene match: 8. The CDR3 spans 14 residues. Germline CDR1 reads KGHSH; CDR2 reads LQKENI. CDR3 protein: CASSTSGGWDTQYF. The DNA of the CDR3 is TGTGCCAGCTCAACCTCAGGGGGATGGGATACGCAGTATTTT.

This sequence joins TRBV4-1 and TRBJ1-1; TRBD1 matches 8 bases. The CDR3 consists of 16 residues. Trimming removed 6 bases from V and 3 bases from J; junction bases left unmatched: 12. The germline V gene encodes CDR1 MGHRA and CDR2 YSYEKL. The DNA of the CDR3 is TGCGCCAGCAGGAATTCCACCGGGACAGGAGACACTGAAGCTTTCTTT. This codes for CASRNSTGTGDTEAFF.